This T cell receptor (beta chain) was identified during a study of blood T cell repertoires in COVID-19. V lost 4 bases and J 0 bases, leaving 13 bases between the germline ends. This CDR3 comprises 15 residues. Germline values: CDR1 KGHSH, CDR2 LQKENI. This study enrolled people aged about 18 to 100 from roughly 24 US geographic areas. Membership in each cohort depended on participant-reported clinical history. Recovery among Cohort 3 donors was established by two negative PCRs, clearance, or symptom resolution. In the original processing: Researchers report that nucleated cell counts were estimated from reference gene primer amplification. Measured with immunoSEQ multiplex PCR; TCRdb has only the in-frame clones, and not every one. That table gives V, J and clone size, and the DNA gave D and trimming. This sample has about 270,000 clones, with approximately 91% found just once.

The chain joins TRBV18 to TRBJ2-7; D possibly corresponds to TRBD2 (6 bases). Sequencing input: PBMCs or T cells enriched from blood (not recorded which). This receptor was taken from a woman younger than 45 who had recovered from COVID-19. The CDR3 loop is CASSRRDGGSYEQYF. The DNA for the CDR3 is TGTGCCAGCTCACGCCGGGACGGGGGCTCCTACGAGCAGTACTTC.